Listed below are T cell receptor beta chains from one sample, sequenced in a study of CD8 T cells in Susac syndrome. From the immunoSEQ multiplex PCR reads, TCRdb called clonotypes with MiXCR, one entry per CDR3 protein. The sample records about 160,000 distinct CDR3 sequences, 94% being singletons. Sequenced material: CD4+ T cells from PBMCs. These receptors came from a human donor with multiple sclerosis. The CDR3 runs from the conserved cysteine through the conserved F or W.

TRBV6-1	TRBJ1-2	CASSEAVEYGYTF
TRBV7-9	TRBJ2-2	CASTQRTVNTGELFF
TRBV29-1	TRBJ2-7	CSVAPQAGVPDYEQYF
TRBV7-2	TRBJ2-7	CASSPQGGAYEQYF
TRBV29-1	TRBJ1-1	CSVPHEGVSAFF
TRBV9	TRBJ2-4	CASSPEAGPSDIQYF
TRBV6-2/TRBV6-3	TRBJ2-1	CATSSQGRSYNEQFF
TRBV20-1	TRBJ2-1	CSATLAGGGSYNEQFF
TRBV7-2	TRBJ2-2	CASLGQSNTGELFF
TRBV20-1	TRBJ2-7	CSAVRRIPEQYF
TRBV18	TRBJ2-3	CASSGASADTQYF
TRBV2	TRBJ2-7	CASTFWTSGSYEQYF
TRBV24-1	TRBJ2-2	CATSDLWSRELFF
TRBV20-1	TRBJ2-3	CSFSGRGESTQYF
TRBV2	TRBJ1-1	CASSDLGHNTEAFF
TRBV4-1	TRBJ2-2	CASSPSPRASGRWTGELFF
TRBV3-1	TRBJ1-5	CASRYPTGHKKLYSNQPQHF
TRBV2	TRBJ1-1	CASSEGQLNTEAFF
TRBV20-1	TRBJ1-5	CSARPTGFNQPQHF
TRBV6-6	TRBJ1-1	CASSYVIYATNTEAFF
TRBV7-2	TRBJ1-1	CASSLIDRVTEAFF
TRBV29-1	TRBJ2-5	CSVEPPGTETQYF
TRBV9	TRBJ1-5	CASSPRGAYQPQHF
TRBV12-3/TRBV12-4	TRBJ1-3	CASSLSSAKGPPYF
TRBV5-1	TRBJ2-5	CASSLSNHQETQYF
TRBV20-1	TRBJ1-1	CSVSRGANTEAFF
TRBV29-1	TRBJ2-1	CSVQRVAGTVEQFF
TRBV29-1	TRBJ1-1	CSVVGQPNTEAFF
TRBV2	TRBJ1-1	CASSGTGRTEAFF
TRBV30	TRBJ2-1	CAWSLIAGNEQFF
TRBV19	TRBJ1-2	CASHWVGGYTF
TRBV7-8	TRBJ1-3	CASSGGQGMNTIYF
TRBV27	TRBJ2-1	CASSLMSVSYNEQFF
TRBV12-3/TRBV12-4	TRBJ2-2	CASSGRGQVNTGELFF
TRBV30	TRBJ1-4	CAWGTGTGGGKLFF
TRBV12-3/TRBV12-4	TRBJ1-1	CASSSRMLSGEAFF
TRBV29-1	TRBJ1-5	CSALGTSSNQPQHF
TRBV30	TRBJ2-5	CAWSAGLAGGETQYF
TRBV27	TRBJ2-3	CASRRYSTDTQYF
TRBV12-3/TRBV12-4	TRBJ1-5	CASRRMGVQQPQHF
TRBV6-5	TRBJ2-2	CASSYGGTNTGELFF
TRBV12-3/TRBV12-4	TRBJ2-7	CASSPRTSPRDEQYF
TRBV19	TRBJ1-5	CASRYRGNSNQPQHF
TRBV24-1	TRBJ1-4	CATSDHRGRREKLFF
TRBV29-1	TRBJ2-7	CSVEAPGWGSSYEQYF
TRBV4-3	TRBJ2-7	CASSPYRTERGEQYF